The 31 T cell receptor beta chains given below trace back to one sample, sequenced in a study of tumor and adjacent non-tumor tissue in lung cancer. A modified ARM-PCR protocol with three rounds of nested PCR amplified TCRbeta. TCRdb analysed the multiplex PCR reads with MiXCR anew, one entry per CDR3 protein. The table has more than 120,000 distinct CDR3 sequences, approximately 70% seen once. This sample's RNA came from whole unsorted tissue. The sequencing sample was made of lung tumor tissue. All receptors derive from a man in his sixties with small cell lung cancer.

A remark on this clonotype: The junction shows a germline mismatch at one end, possibly a read error. The chain has TRBV5-1 and TRBJ2-1; 9 nucleotides line up with TRBD2. The V gene's germline CDR1 is SGHRS and CDR2 YFSETQ. The CDR3 covers 15 residues. The chain's CDR3 is CASSSGSGSVNEQFF. The CDR3 DNA reads TGCGCCAGCAGCTCAGGTAGCGGGAGTGTTAATGAGCAATTCTTC.

This clonotype was counted only a few times. The chain is built from TRBV13 and TRBJ2-7; 10 nucleotides align to TRBD2. The CDR3 is 16 amino acids. CDR1 is PRHDT and CDR2 is FYEKMQ in the germline V gene (reference sequence). After removal of 3 bases from V and 6 bases from J, the junction contained 11 bases not matched to a gene. CDR3 bases: TGTGCCAGCAGCTTTGGAGGGCTAGCGGGAGCCGGCGAGCAGTACTTC. Its translation is CASSFGGLAGAGEQYF.

The chain combines TRBV6-1 with TRBJ2-7; the D gene is possibly TRBD1 (6 bases). Germline V gene sequence: CDR1 MNHNS, CDR2 SASEGT. V was shortened by 6 bases and J by 8 bases, with 14 bases between the two germline ends. The length of the CDR3 is 12 residues. The CDR3 sequence is CASRDRTGKQYF. The CDR3 DNA sequence: TGTGCCAGCAGGGACAGAACCGGGAAGCAGTACTTC.

DNA for the CDR3: TGCAGTGCTAGATATCGGTCTAGCGGGACCCATGAGCAGTTCTTC. Encoded protein: CSARYRSSGTHEQFF. This chain uses TRBV20-1 with TRBJ2-1, with TRBD2 matching 9 bases. The CDR3 runs to 15 residues. From germline, CDR1 is DFQATT and CDR2 SNEGSKA (reference sequence). Losses at the gene ends were 2 bases for V and 8 bases for J; bases not matched to a gene: 10.

With regard to this clonotype: The final CDR3 position lacks the conserved phenylalanine or tryptophan, pointing to a likely read error. The chain uses TRBV4-1 and TRBJ2-7; TRBD1 is a possible D gene (5 bases). CDR1 and CDR2 from the germline V gene are MGHRA and YSYEKL. The CDR3 extends over 14 amino acids. CDR3 coding DNA: TGCGCCAGCAGTCAAGAGCGACAGAGGTACGAGCAGTACCTC. Translation gives CASSQERQRYEQYL.

About this clonotype itself: One junction end disagrees with the germline gene, perhaps due to a read error. The chain has TRBV9 and TRBJ2-7; D gene ambiguous. The CDR3 contains 14 residues. From germline, CDR1 is SGDLS and CDR2 YYNGEE. The CDR3 is CASSPSVGIHEHYF. For the CDR3, the DNA is TGTGCCAGCAGCCCCTCCGTTGGGATCCACGAGCACTACTTC.

This clonotype was seen only once. A much larger clone lies one base from this, so it may be a read error. The chain carries TRBV4-2 and TRBJ2-5; no firm D call. CDR3 length: 14 residues. From germline, CDR1 is LGHNA and CDR2 YNFKEQ. V was cut by 1 base and J by 3 bases, with 9 bases left in between. In nucleotides, the CDR3 is TGTGCCAGCAGCCAAGGACCAGAGAAAGAGACCCAGTACTTC. As protein: CASSQGPEKETQYF.

With regard to this clonotype: A much larger clone differs by one base, so this may be a read error. The chain employs TRBV6-5 and TRBJ1-1, with D unresolved. Germline V lookup: CDR1 MNHEY, CDR2 SVGAGI. CDR3 length: 13 amino acids. The CDR3 spells CANSYHHGNEAFF. The CDR3 bases are TGTGCCAACAGTTACCATCATGGTAATGAAGCTTTCTTT.

Concerning this clonotype itself: Given a much more abundant clone one base away, this may be a read error. This sequence joins TRBV4-2 and TRBJ2-7, with 7 bases matching TRBD2. CDR3 length: 15 residues. Germline V lookup: CDR1 LGHNA, CDR2 YNFKEQ. The CDR3 here is CANSQGASGSYEQYF. The DNA for the CDR3 is TGTGCCAACAGCCAAGGGGCTAGCGGTTCCTACGAGCAGTACTTC.

This rearrangement joins TRBV12-3 or TRBV12-4 to TRBJ1-1; the D is unclear. Trimming cost V 4 bases and J 5 bases, with 11 bases left between them. The length of the CDR3 is 13 residues. The CDR3 here is CASSSVPFTEAFF. CDR3 in DNA: TGTGCCAGCAGTTCTGTCCCATTTACTGAAGCTTTCTTT.

This chain joins TRBV7-9 and TRBJ2-5, with a tentative D call TRBD1 (5 bases). Germline V gene lookup returns CDR1 SEHNR and CDR2 FQNEAQ (reference sequence). CDR3 length equals 14 residues. V was trimmed by 2 bases and J by 5 bases, leaving 12 bases between them. CDR3 sequence: CASSLTGVVETQYF. CDR3 DNA: TGTGCCAGCAGCTTAACAGGAGTGGTGGAGACCCAGTACTTC. Looking up the rest from reference TRBV7-9 and TRBJ2-5 gives the full variable domain: DTGVSQNPRHKITKRGQNVTFRCDPISEHNRLYWYRQTLGQGPEFLTYFQNEAQLEKSRLLSDRFSAERPKGSFSTLEIQRTEQGDSAMYLCASSLTGVVETQYFGPGTRLLVL.

The rearrangement uses TRBV6-2 or TRBV6-3 and TRBJ2-2, with TRBD2 matching 8 bases. V lost 6 bases and J lost 4; bases outside the gene matches: 7. The CDR3 contains 15 residues. The germline gives CDR1 MNHEY, CDR2 SVGEGT. The CDR3 DNA reads as TGTGCCAGCAGACCGGGGGGGTGGAGCACCGGGGAGCTGTTTTTT. Protein: CASRPGGWSTGELFF.

Of note for this clonotype: The CDR3 ends on some other residue instead of the conserved phenylalanine or tryptophan, so this is likely a read error. The DNA is left out, because the CDR3 cannot be placed on it with certainty; the CDR3 is given as TCRdb lists it. The rearrangement uses TRBV20-1 and TRBJ1-5; TRBD1 reflects the table's D call only, with no check against the DNA. The CDR3 has 13 amino acids, counting both end residues. Germline V gene data show CDR1 as DFQATT and CDR2 as SNEGSKA (reference sequence). CDR3 residues: CSAKQGPDQPLHC.

Remarks on this clonotype: A much larger clone lies one base from this, so it may be a read error. This chain links TRBV10-3 with TRBJ1-1; tentative D call: TRBD1 (5 bases). Trimming removed 6 bases at V and 5 bases at J, with 16 bases between. Per germline, CDR1 ENHRY and CDR2 SYGVKD. The CDR3 totals 14 residues. The CDR3 region has the DNA TGTGCCATCAGAGCCTGGACGGGACGGACTGAAGCTTTCTTT. Residues: CAIRAWTGRTEAFF.

V and J are TRBV6-6 and TRBJ2-7; TRBD2 is a possible D gene (6 bases). Per the germline V gene, CDR1 is MNHNY and CDR2 is SVGAGI (reference sequence). This CDR3 is built from 13 residues. CDR3 DNA: TGTGCATCGGGGGAAGACGAAATCCACGAGCAGTACTTC. Protein sequence: CASGEDEIHEQYF.

CDR3 sequence (DNA): TGTGCCAGCAGGATGGGTGGAGGGTACAATGAGCAGTTCTTC. It specifies CASRMGGGYNEQFF. This sequence joins TRBV11-3 and TRBJ2-1; tentative D call: TRBD2 (6 bases). The CDR3 extends over 14 amino acids. CDR1 is SGHNT, CDR2 YENEEA, per germline. Deletions cut 6 bases from V and 4 bases from J, with 13 bases between.

On this clonotype itself: One end of the junction is discordant with germline, which a read error may explain. The CDR3 loop is CASNQDGQGPYNEQLF. The CDR3 DNA is TGTGCCAGCAACCAAGATGGACAGGGTCCCTACAATGAGCAGCTCTTC. The chain employs TRBV4-2 and TRBJ2-1; 8 bases match TRBD1. Germline values: CDR1 LGHNA, CDR2 YNFKEQ. The CDR3 is 16 amino acids.

This chain links TRBV6-5 with TRBJ1-2; perhaps TRBD1 as D (5 bases). The CDR3 consists of 16 residues. Looked up from germline, CDR1 is MNHEY and CDR2 is SVGAGI. V lost 0 bases and J 12 bases, leaving 23 bases between the germline ends. The CDR3 nucleotides are TGTGCCAGCAGTTACTCGAGTGCAGGGACGGTGAGTGTCCACACCTTC. It specifies CASSYSSAGTVSVHTF.

In the case of this clonotype: An end of the junction differs from the germline gene, which may be a read error. The rearrangement joins TRBV11-2 to TRBJ2-1, with a possible D match to TRBD2 (5 bases). Germline V gene sequence: CDR1 SGHAT, CDR2 FQNNGV. The CDR3 loop spans 13 amino acids. In nucleotides, the CDR3 is TGTGTCAGCAGCTTAGGGCTGGGAGTCGAGCAGTTCTTC. This sequence encodes CVSSLGLGVEQFF. Filled out from reference TRBV11-2 and TRBJ2-1, the complete variable domain reads EAGVAQSPRYKIIEKRQSVAFWCNPISGHATLYWYQQILGQGPKLLIQFQNNGVVDDSQLPKDRFSAERLKGVDSTLKIQPAKLEDSAVYLCVSSLGLGVEQFFGPGTRLTVL.

As for this clonotype: An end of the junction does not agree with germline; a read error may underlie this. This sequence joins TRBV4-2 and TRBJ2-1, with 10 bases aligning to TRBD1. CDR3 length: 16 residues. Germline V gene data show CDR1 as LGHNA and CDR2 as YNFKEQ. The CDR3 nucleotides read TGTGCCGGCAGCCGGTTCTCTCGGACAGGGGGCAATGAGCAGTTCTTC. Amino acids: CAGSRFSRTGGNEQFF.

On this clonotype itself: At one end the junction does not follow the germline gene, possibly because of a read error. The chain recombines TRBV6-2 or TRBV6-3 with TRBJ1-5; 8 positions agree with TRBD1. Germline-derived CDR1 and CDR2 are MNHEY and SVGEGT. The CDR3 contains 13 residues. The CDR3 here is CVSSWDRRQPQHF. The CDR3 coding sequence is TGTGTCAGCAGTTGGGACAGGCGCCAGCCCCAGCATTTT.

This clonotype has just one count. The junction differs from germline at one of its ends, possibly a read error. The chain uses TRBV7-9 and TRBJ1-1; D possibly corresponds to TRBD1 (6 bases). Germline V gene sequence: CDR1 SEHNR, CDR2 FQNEAQ (reference sequence). The CDR3 sequence is 15 residues long. This CDR3 reads CACSPTGTPVQGSFF. The CDR3 DNA sequence: TGTGCCTGCAGCCCGACCGGAACGCCGGTACAGGGTTCTTTCTTT. Filled out from reference TRBV7-9 and TRBJ1-1, the complete variable domain reads DTGVSQNPRHKITKRGQNVTFRCDPISEHNRLYWYRQTLGQGPEFLTYFQNEAQLEKSRLLSDRFSAERPKGSFSTLEIQRTEQGDSAMYLCACSPTGTPVQGSFFGQGTRLTVV.

Worth noting for this clonotype: The junction shows a germline mismatch at one end, possibly a read error. The chain recombines TRBV6-5 with TRBJ2-1, with D perhaps TRBD1 or TRBD2 (5 bases each). The CDR3 has 14 amino acids. The germline V gene has CDR1 MNHEY and CDR2 SVGAGI. DNA of the CDR3: TGTGCCTGCTGTTACTCGGGGCCCTACAATGAACAGTTCTTC. Its protein product is CACCYSGPYNEQFF.

In regard to this clonotype: The junction does not match germline at one end; this may be a read error. The chain combines TRBV6-2 or TRBV6-3 with TRBJ1-1; 8 bases are a match to TRBD1. In germline, CDR1 is MNHEY, CDR2 SVGEGT. This CDR3 comprises 14 residues. CDR3 sequence: CASSLTGDNTEVFF. In DNA form, the CDR3 reads TGTGCCAGCAGTTTGACAGGGGATAACACTGAAGTTTTCTTT.

This chain uses TRBV6-6 with TRBJ2-1; D is unclear. This CDR3 has 12 amino acids. Germline assignment: CDR1 MNHNY and CDR2 SVGAGI (reference sequence). Trimming took 6 bases from V and 7 from J, leaving 10 bases between them. The CDR3 spells CASSKGGNEQFF. The CDR3 coding sequence is TGTGCCAGCAGCAAGGGTGGGAATGAGCAGTTCTTC.

In regard to this clonotype: A single base separates this from a much larger clone, so it may be a read error. This chain connects TRBV5-4 to TRBJ1-1, with D hard to call. Trimming pared 3 bases from V and 3 bases from J, leaving 9 bases between. The CDR3 length is 13 residues. Germline V gives CDR1 SGHNT, CDR2 YYREEE (reference sequence). CDR3 in amino acids: CASSSALDTEAFF. For the CDR3, the DNA is TGTGCCAGCAGCTCCGCCCTTGACACTGAAGCTTTCTTT.

This clonotype was seen only once. No conserved phenylalanine or tryptophan ends this CDR3, so it is likely a read error. The CDR3 protein is CASSREDRATSTDTQYL. Written as DNA, the CDR3 is TGCGCCAGCAGCCGAGAAGACAGGGCGACTAGCACAGATACGCAGTATCTT. V usage is TRBV4-1 and J usage is TRBJ2-3, with 7 bases lining up with TRBD1. In germline, CDR1 is MGHRA, CDR2 YSYEKL. V shed 4 bases and J 0 bases; nucleotides not matched to a gene: 10. The CDR3 has 17 residues.

Only one count was recorded for this clonotype. Germline is not matched at one junction end, which may reflect a read error. V usage is TRBV20-1 and J usage is TRBJ1-4; D remains unclear. The CDR3 consists of 13 residues. Germline V CDR1 and CDR2: DFQATT, SNEGSKA (reference sequence). CDR3 bases: TGCAATGCTAGAGATCTGAACGATGAAAAACTGTTTTTT. Protein sequence: CNARDLNDEKLFF.

There are a few counts of this clonotype. It may be a read error: a sequence one base away is much more abundant. The chain employs TRBV11-2 and TRBJ2-7, with D possibly being TRBD2 (6 bases). This CDR3 has 15 residues. Per the germline V gene, CDR1 is SGHAT and CDR2 is FQNNGV. The V gene lost 0 bases and the J gene lost 2 bases, with 11 bases spanning the gap. The CDR3 spells CASSLDLRTTYEQYV. The CDR3 bases are TGTGCCAGCAGCTTAGACCTCAGGACTACCTACGAGCAGTACGTC.

This clonotype was detected many times. The chain combines TRBV5-6 with TRBJ2-5; D might be TRBD1 (5 bases). Germline V gene lookup returns CDR1 SGHDT and CDR2 YYEEEE. This CDR3 has 13 residues. Trimming took off 1 base at V and 5 bases at J, with 9 bases between the two ends. This CDR3 is CASSLQGLETQYF. The DNA for the CDR3 is TGTGCCAGCAGCTTGCAGGGTTTGGAGACCCAGTACTTC.

Turning to this clonotype: This could be a read error, since a much larger clone is one nucleotide away. V is TRBV6-2 or TRBV6-3 and J is TRBJ2-4; D possibly corresponds to TRBD1 (5 bases). This CDR3 contains 13 residues. Germline CDR1 reads MNHEY; CDR2 reads SVGEGT. V was trimmed by 10 bases and J by 9 bases, leaving 19 bases between them. The CDR3 DNA reads as TGTGCCACCAAACAGGTGACGCTCCCCATTCAGTACTTC. Amino acid sequence: CATKQVTLPIQYF.